Only a few counts were recorded for the clone carrying this TCR beta chain. The sample belongs to a study of liver allograft versus peripheral blood T cells. Whole-study context: Comparisons were made between T cell receptor repertoires found in transplanted livers and those circulating in recipients' peripheral blood.

The CDR3 spans 14 residues. CDR1 and CDR2 (germline): MDHEN, SYDVKM. Trimming took off 2 bases at V and 7 bases at J, with 14 bases between the two ends. TCRdb fed the reads into MiXCR, producing one record per CDR3 protein. The data show about 14,000 distinct CDR3 sequences, approximately 17% seen once. The TCR comes from a human patient who had a liver transplant. Some of these T cells may belong to the graft donor. The V call is TRBV28, the J call TRBJ1-1; no clear D. CDR3 residues: CASSLTPRAFEAFF. The CDR3 coding sequence is TGTGCCAGCAGTTTAACCCCTCGGGCCTTTGAAGCTTTCTTT.